Reported below is one T cell receptor beta chain. Its binding antigen is unknown. Base quality data are lacking; no much larger clone is found one base away. The CDR3 contains 15 residues, cysteine and phenylalanine counted. The kept DNA is CDR3 alone, 45 bases in frame from the first base. Based on the germline V gene, the CDR1 and CDR2 sequences are KGHSH and LQKENI. For this chain, trimming is 6 bases at the V end and 0 bases at the J end, and the number of junction bases without a gene match is 5. This sample was included in a study of T cell changes during pregnancy in multiple sclerosis (dated by TCRdb to about 2019). Study-wide context: The study looked at changes in the T cell repertoire across pregnancy in women with multiple sclerosis.

The method behind the library was the immunoSEQ multiplex PCR assay. What TCRdb holds here is the immuneACCESS table cut down to in-frame rearrangements. Part of the clones is not present; checked against another copy, under half of the missing clones reflect an unresolved V gene, and the others are unexplained. This sample has 40,000 to 45,000 clones in its table, and around 93% of those were observed once. Clones ranked in the top ten supply roughly 0.55% of the sample. The V and J genes are TRBV18 and TRBJ2-1; 7 central nucleotides agree with TRBD1. The sequencing used CD4+ T cells from peripheral blood mononuclear cells, collected in the third trimester of pregnancy. The sequence derives from a female donor with multiple sclerosis, enrolled in a pregnancy study. CDR3 region: CASSPTGDSYNEQFF. The DNA reads as follows: TGTGCCAGCTCCCCTACAGGGGACTCCTACAATGAGCAGTTCTTC.